These T cell receptor beta chains were read from a single sample in a study of CD4+ T cells in melanoma. This table comes from immunoSEQ multiplex PCR, and its TCRdb copy is limited to in-frame clones, with some not included. The profile covers about 11,000 clones, with roughly 62% appearing a single time and 13% to 15% taken by the ten largest. Material: cells from a culture (not recorded whether cultured in vitro). The origin of the receptors is a human donor with melanoma. Each CDR3 is given with its conserved first and last residue. The D gene is left open where the match is weak. Clone size is shown for a subset of rows, as once, few, many or a class of expanded clone.

clone size: few; V gene: TRBV4-1; J gene: TRBJ1-5; D gene: NA; CDR3 protein: CASSQDGGIGNQPQHF; CDR3 DNA: TGCGCCAGCAGCCAAGACGGCGGGATTGGCAATCAGCCCCAGCATTTT
clone size: once; V gene: TRBV9; J gene: TRBJ2-7; D gene: TRBD1; CDR3 protein: CASSAGGPKYEQYF; CDR3 DNA: TGTGCCAGCAGCGCAGGGGGCCCTAAGTACGAGCAGTACTTC
clone size: NA; V gene: TRBV7-3; J gene: TRBJ2-3; D gene: TRBD2; CDR3 protein: CASSRTSGGKSTDTQYF; CDR3 DNA: TGTGCCAGCAGCCGGACTAGCGGGGGAAAGAGCACAGATACGCAGTATTTT
clone size: NA; V gene: TRBV7-3; J gene: TRBJ2-3; D gene: TRBD2; CDR3 protein: CASSTGTSGGVDTQYF; CDR3 DNA: TGTGCCAGCAGCACCGGGACTAGCGGGGGGGTGGATACGCAGTATTTT
clone size: NA; V gene: TRBV5-4; J gene: TRBJ2-5; D gene: TRBD1; CDR3 protein: CASSLGRQGFETQYF; CDR3 DNA: TGTGCCAGCAGCTTGGGCAGACAGGGCTTTGAGACCCAGTACTTC
clone size: NA; V gene: TRBV5-1; J gene: TRBJ2-2; D gene: TRBD2; CDR3 protein: CASSLTSGATGELFF; CDR3 DNA: TGCGCCAGCAGCCTCACTAGCGGGGCCACCGGGGAGCTGTTTTTT
clone size: NA; V gene: TRBV5-1; J gene: TRBJ2-7; D gene: TRBD1; CDR3 protein: CASSQNAGQGVGEQYF; CDR3 DNA: TGCGCCAGCAGCCAAAATGCGGGACAGGGGGTTGGCGAGCAGTACTTC
clone size: NA; V gene: TRBV4-1; J gene: TRBJ2-5; D gene: TRBD2; CDR3 protein: CASSFSGGGDWETQYF; CDR3 DNA: TGCGCCAGCAGCTTTTCGGGCGGGGGGGATTGGGAGACCCAGTACTTC
clone size: NA; V gene: TRBV18; J gene: TRBJ2-2; D gene: NA; CDR3 protein: CASSLSGTPTGELFF; CDR3 DNA: TGTGCCAGCTCACTATCCGGGACCCCAACCGGGGAGCTGTTTTTT
clone size: few; V gene: TRBV5-4; J gene: TRBJ2-6; D gene: NA; CDR3 protein: CASSKGVGANVLTF; CDR3 DNA: TGTGCCAGCAGCAAGGGGGTTGGGGCCAACGTCCTGACTTTC
clone size: NA; V gene: TRBV7-2; J gene: TRBJ2-1; D gene: NA; CDR3 protein: CASSLGVWSVGQFF; CDR3 DNA: TGTGCCAGCAGCTTAGGGGTTTGGTCCGTAGGGCAGTTCTTC
clone size: NA; V gene: TRBV2; J gene: TRBJ2-3; D gene: NA; CDR3 protein: CASSQTSRRARRGDTQYF; CDR3 DNA: TGTGCCAGCAGCCAGACGTCTCGTCGAGCGCGTCGCGGGGATACGCAGTATTTT
clone size: few; V gene: TRBV19; J gene: TRBJ1-2; D gene: NA; CDR3 protein: CASSLSGTENYGYTF; CDR3 DNA: TGTGCCAGTAGTCTATCCGGGACGGAGAACTATGGCTACACCTTC
clone size: NA; V gene: TRBV9; J gene: TRBJ1-1; D gene: NA; CDR3 protein: CASSKDSWMNTEAFF; CDR3 DNA: TGTGCCAGCAGCAAGGACAGTTGGATGAACACTGAAGCTTTCTTT
clone size: few; V gene: TRBV2; J gene: TRBJ1-1; D gene: NA; CDR3 protein: CASTGQSNTEAFF; CDR3 DNA: TGTGCCAGCACCGGACAGAGTAACACTGAAGCTTTCTTT
clone size: NA; V gene: TRBV10-1; J gene: TRBJ2-7; D gene: NA; CDR3 protein: CAGYEQYF; CDR3 DNA: TGCGCCGGCTACGAGCAGTACTTC
clone size: NA; V gene: TRBV5-1; J gene: TRBJ1-1; D gene: NA; CDR3 protein: CASSLRVQGENTEAFF; CDR3 DNA: TGCGCCAGCAGCTTGAGGGTCCAGGGTGAGAACACTGAAGCTTTCTTT
clone size: few; V gene: TRBV30; J gene: TRBJ1-1; D gene: NA; CDR3 protein: CAWTRQGPAFF; CDR3 DNA: TGTGCCTGGACCCGGCAGGGGCCCGCTTTCTTT
clone size: NA; V gene: TRBV5-1; J gene: TRBJ2-3; D gene: TRBD2; CDR3 protein: CASSFSGGGTDTQYF; CDR3 DNA: TGCGCCAGCAGCTTTAGCGGGGGGGGCACAGATACGCAGTATTTT
clone size: NA; V gene: TRBV30; J gene: TRBJ1-1; D gene: NA; CDR3 protein: CAWGHGTPEAFF; CDR3 DNA: TGTGCCTGGGGACACGGGACGCCGGAAGCTTTCTTT
clone size: NA; V gene: TRBV5-6; J gene: TRBJ2-6; D gene: NA; CDR3 protein: CASSLKSGANVLTF; CDR3 DNA: TGTGCCAGCAGCTTGAAATCTGGGGCCAACGTCCTGACTTTC
clone size: NA; V gene: TRBV6-1; J gene: TRBJ2-1; D gene: NA; CDR3 protein: CASSESFNEQFF; CDR3 DNA: TGTGCCAGCAGTGAAAGCTTTAATGAGCAGTTCTTC
clone size: NA; V gene: TRBV30; J gene: TRBJ2-1; D gene: NA; CDR3 protein: CASGKGKNEQFF; CDR3 DNA: TGTGCTTCCGGGAAAGGGAAGAATGAGCAGTTCTTC
clone size: NA; V gene: TRBV19; J gene: TRBJ1-2; D gene: NA; CDR3 protein: CASSIRDRGDLYGYTF; CDR3 DNA: TGTGCCAGTAGTATCAGAGACCGGGGGGATCTCTATGGCTACACCTTC
clone size: NA; V gene: TRBV12-5; J gene: TRBJ2-7; D gene: TRBD1; CDR3 protein: CASAPTGVLGEQYF; CDR3 DNA: TGTGCTAGTGCCCCGACAGGGGTCTTGGGCGAGCAGTACTTC
clone size: NA; V gene: TRBV2; J gene: TRBJ1-6; D gene: NA; CDR3 protein: CASKDRTSSYNSPLHF; CDR3 DNA: TGTGCCAGCAAGGACAGAACAAGCTCCTATAATTCACCCCTCCACTTT
clone size: few; V gene: TRBV29-1; J gene: TRBJ2-7; D gene: TRBD1; CDR3 protein: CSAGTGQGNEQYF; CDR3 DNA: TGCAGCGCCGGCACGGGACAGGGGAACGAGCAGTACTTC
clone size: NA; V gene: TRBV5-3; J gene: TRBJ2-5; D gene: NA; CDR3 protein: CASHSGTVQETQYF; CDR3 DNA: TGTGCCAGCCATTCCGGGACTGTCCAAGAGACCCAGTACTTC
clone size: NA; V gene: TRBV29-1; J gene: TRBJ2-5; D gene: TRBD2; CDR3 protein: CSVGLAGGVETQYF; CDR3 DNA: TGCAGCGTGGGCCTAGCGGGGGGGGTAGAGACCCAGTACTTC
clone size: NA; V gene: TRBV27; J gene: TRBJ1-2; D gene: NA; CDR3 protein: CATRGFRGYTF; CDR3 DNA: TGTGCGACCCGGGGGTTTCGGGGCTACACCTTC
clone size: NA; V gene: TRBV20-1; J gene: TRBJ2-5; D gene: NA; CDR3 protein: CSAGQQGAQYF; CDR3 DNA: TGCAGTGCCGGACAGCAAGGGGCCCAGTACTTC
clone size: NA; V gene: TRBV9; J gene: TRBJ1-1; D gene: NA; CDR3 protein: CASSVGVPANTEAFF; CDR3 DNA: TGTGCCAGCAGCGTAGGGGTCCCAGCGAACACTGAAGCTTTCTTT
clone size: NA; V gene: TRBV19; J gene: TRBJ2-3; D gene: NA; CDR3 protein: CASSNRGSGRRDTQYF; CDR3 DNA: TGTGCCAGTAGTAACAGGGGTAGCGGGCGACGAGATACGCAGTATTTT
clone size: few; V gene: TRBV29-1; J gene: TRBJ1-2; D gene: TRBD1; CDR3 protein: CSVQADRAYGYTF; CDR3 DNA: TGCAGCGTTCAGGCCGACAGGGCTTATGGATACACCTTC
clone size: once; V gene: TRBV11-1; J gene: TRBJ1-3; D gene: NA; CDR3 protein: CASSIRQDPGNTIYF; CDR3 DNA: TGTGCCAGCAGCATACGACAGGACCCTGGAAACACCATATATTTT
clone size: NA; V gene: TRBV2; J gene: TRBJ2-2; D gene: NA; CDR3 protein: CASNEFPTGELFF; CDR3 DNA: TGTGCCAGCAATGAGTTCCCGACCGGGGAGCTGTTTTTT
clone size: few; V gene: TRBV30; J gene: TRBJ2-2; D gene: NA; CDR3 protein: CAWSVWAGDTGELFF; CDR3 DNA: TGTGCCTGGAGTGTATGGGCAGGGGACACCGGGGAGCTGTTTTTT
clone size: NA; V gene: TRBV5-1; J gene: TRBJ2-1; D gene: TRBD1; CDR3 protein: CASSLIPGQGYLNEQFF; CDR3 DNA: TGCGCCAGCAGCTTGATTCCGGGACAGGGGTACCTTAATGAGCAGTTCTTC
clone size: NA; V gene: TRBV27; J gene: TRBJ1-6; D gene: NA; CDR3 protein: CASSFGRSNSPLHF; CDR3 DNA: TGTGCCAGCAGTTTTGGAAGGAGTAATTCACCCCTCCACTTT
clone size: NA; V gene: TRBV7-3; J gene: TRBJ1-2; D gene: TRBD1; CDR3 protein: CASSLDPGQGIIGYTF; CDR3 DNA: TGTGCCAGCAGCTTAGACCCGGGACAGGGAATAATTGGCTACACCTTC
clone size: NA; V gene: TRBV4-1; J gene: TRBJ2-5; D gene: NA; CDR3 protein: CASSQGRTQETQYF; CDR3 DNA: TGCGCCAGCAGCCAAGGGAGGACCCAAGAGACCCAGTACTTC
clone size: few; V gene: TRBV7-6; J gene: TRBJ1-3; D gene: NA; CDR3 protein: CASSSGARNTIYF; CDR3 DNA: TGTGCCAGCAGCTCAGGAGCCCGAAACACCATATATTTT
clone size: NA; V gene: TRBV27; J gene: TRBJ1-3; D gene: TRBD1; CDR3 protein: CASGATGGYSGNTIYF; CDR3 DNA: TGTGCCAGCGGGGCAACAGGGGGCTACTCTGGAAACACCATATATTTT
clone size: NA; V gene: TRBV11-2; J gene: TRBJ1-1; D gene: NA; CDR3 protein: CASSPFRSQPNTEAFF; CDR3 DNA: TGTGCCAGCAGCCCGTTTCGAAGTCAGCCAAACACTGAAGCTTTCTTT
clone size: NA; V gene: TRBV5-4; J gene: TRBJ2-3; D gene: TRBD2; CDR3 protein: CASSRVAGDTQYF; CDR3 DNA: TGTGCCAGCAGCAGGGTAGCGGGAGATACGCAGTATTTT
clone size: NA; V gene: TRBV11-3; J gene: TRBJ1-1; D gene: TRBD1; CDR3 protein: CASTGGSRGAFF; CDR3 DNA: TGTGCCAGCACAGGGGGGTCTAGGGGCGCTTTCTTT
clone size: NA; V gene: TRBV18; J gene: TRBJ2-2; D gene: TRBD2; CDR3 protein: CASSPPLGLAGHANTGELFF; CDR3 DNA: TGTGCCAGCTCACCACCCTTGGGACTAGCGGGGCACGCGAACACCGGGGAGCTGTTTTTT
clone size: NA; V gene: TRBV18; J gene: TRBJ1-1; D gene: NA; CDR3 protein: CASSKGSTEAFF; CDR3 DNA: TGTGCCAGCTCGAAGGGGAGCACTGAAGCTTTCTTT
clone size: NA; V gene: TRBV20-1; J gene: TRBJ2-1; D gene: NA; CDR3 protein: CSASPTNEQFF; CDR3 DNA: TGCAGTGCTAGTCCCACCAATGAGCAGTTCTTC
clone size: NA; V gene: TRBV30; J gene: TRBJ2-2; D gene: NA; CDR3 protein: CAWTGNTGELFF; CDR3 DNA: TGTGCCTGGACAGGGAACACCGGGGAGCTGTTTTTT
clone size: NA; V gene: TRBV6-4; J gene: TRBJ2-1; D gene: TRBD2; CDR3 protein: CASRQDSGGAPVEQFF; CDR3 DNA: TGTGCCAGCAGGCAAGATAGCGGGGGGGCTCCAGTTGAGCAGTTCTTC
clone size: NA; V gene: TRBV12-2; J gene: TRBJ1-5; D gene: NA; CDR3 protein: CASRSRKNYSNQPQHF; CDR3 DNA: TGTGCAAGTCGCTCCCGAAAAAATTATAGCAATCAGCCCCAGCATTTT
clone size: NA; V gene: TRBV7-9; J gene: TRBJ2-7; D gene: TRBD2; CDR3 protein: CASSLGGRVEQYF; CDR3 DNA: TGTGCCAGCAGCTTAGGCGGGAGGGTTGAGCAGTACTTC
clone size: NA; V gene: TRBV6-5; J gene: TRBJ2-7; D gene: NA; CDR3 protein: CASSFTWLSLSHEQYF; CDR3 DNA: TGTGCCAGCAGTTTTACATGGCTATCACTCTCCCACGAGCAGTACTTC
clone size: NA; V gene: TRBV6-5; J gene: TRBJ1-6; D gene: NA; CDR3 protein: CASSEEGNSPLHF; CDR3 DNA: TGTGCCAGCAGTGAAGAGGGGAATTCACCCCTCCACTTT
clone size: once; V gene: TRBV11-2; J gene: TRBJ2-1; D gene: NA; CDR3 protein: CASSPLSSYNEQFF; CDR3 DNA: TGTGCCAGCAGCCCCCTAAGCTCCTACAATGAGCAGTTCTTC
clone size: once; V gene: TRBV9; J gene: TRBJ2-2; D gene: NA; CDR3 protein: CASSVGWGSWGTGELFF; CDR3 DNA: TGTGCCAGCAGCGTGGGGTGGGGGTCGTGGGGAACCGGGGAGCTGTTTTTT
clone size: once; V gene: TRBV6-5; J gene: TRBJ1-5; D gene: TRBD1; CDR3 protein: CASSLTGGSNQPQHF; CDR3 DNA: TGTGCCAGCAGCCTAACAGGGGGCAGCAATCAGCCCCAGCATTTT